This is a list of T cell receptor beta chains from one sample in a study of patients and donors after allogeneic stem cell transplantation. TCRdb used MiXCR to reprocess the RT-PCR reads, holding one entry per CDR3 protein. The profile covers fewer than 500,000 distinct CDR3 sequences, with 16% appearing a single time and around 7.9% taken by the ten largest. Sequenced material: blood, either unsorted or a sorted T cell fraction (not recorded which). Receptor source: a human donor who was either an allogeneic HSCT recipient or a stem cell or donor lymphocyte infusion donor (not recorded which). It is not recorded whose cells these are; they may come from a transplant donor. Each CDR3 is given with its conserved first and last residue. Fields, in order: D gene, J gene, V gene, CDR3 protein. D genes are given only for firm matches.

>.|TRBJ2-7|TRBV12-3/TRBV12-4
CASSLGVGATGDEQYF
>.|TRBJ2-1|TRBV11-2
CASSLPLGDEQFF
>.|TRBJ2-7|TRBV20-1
CSARDGWQGVLEQYF
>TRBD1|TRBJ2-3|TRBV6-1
CASSEHALTGGRTDTQYF
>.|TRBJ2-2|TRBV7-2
CASSFPGELFF
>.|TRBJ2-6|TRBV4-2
CASSHRSGANVLTF
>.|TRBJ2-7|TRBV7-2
CASSPERTYEQYF
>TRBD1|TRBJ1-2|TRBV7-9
CASSHGQGVYGYTF
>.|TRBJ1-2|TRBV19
CASSIVHGHNDYGYTF
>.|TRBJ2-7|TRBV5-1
CASKPMGVYEQYF
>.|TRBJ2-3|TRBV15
CATSWSFTDTQYF
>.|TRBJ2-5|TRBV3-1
CASSPRTTETQYF
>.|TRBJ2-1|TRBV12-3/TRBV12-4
CASSTTAYNEQFF
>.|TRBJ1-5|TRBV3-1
CASSQEGTSNQPQHF
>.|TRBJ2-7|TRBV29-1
CSVEDLGSEQYF
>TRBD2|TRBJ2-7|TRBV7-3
CASRLTSGGTYEQYF
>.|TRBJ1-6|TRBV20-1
CSAPEGQSSPLHF
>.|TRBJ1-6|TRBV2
CASSRAPFNSPLHF
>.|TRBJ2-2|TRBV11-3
CASSLLSLGELFF
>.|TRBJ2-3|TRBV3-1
CASSPGLDTQYF
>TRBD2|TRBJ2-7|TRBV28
CASDLAGEQYF
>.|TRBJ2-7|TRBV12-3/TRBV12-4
CASSASRANEQYF
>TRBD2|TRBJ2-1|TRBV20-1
CSASLIAGGRNEQFF
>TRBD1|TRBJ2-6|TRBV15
CATSRDRFPGTGGESSGANVLTF
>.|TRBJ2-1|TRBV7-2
CASSFEGGINEQFF
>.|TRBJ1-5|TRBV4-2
CASSEWGNQPQHF
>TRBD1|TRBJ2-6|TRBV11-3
CASSKGTASSGANVLTF
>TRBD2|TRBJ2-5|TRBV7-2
CASSSGLAGVRETQYF